The TCR beta chain described here comes from a study of CD4 T cells in relation to SARS-CoV-2 and coronaviruses (dated by TCRdb to the early 2020s). Concerning the study at large: In the ViraFEST assay, PBMCs were cultured with antigen for 9 to 10 days, after which TCR beta CDR3s were sequenced to identify antigen-specific clonal expansions. The full convalescent cohort of more than ten patients had a median age of around 40 years, ranging from about 20 to 75 years. Among the roughly twelve convalescent patients, 8 males and 4 females were included, and two of the subjects were Hispanic. Shared crossreactive spike epitopes were mapped to their HLA restriction using patient-derived lymphoblastoid cell lines. The study assessed, at the TCR clonotype level, memory CD4+ T cell crossreactivity between SARS-CoV-2 and common cold coronavirus spike proteins. The Adaptive Biotechnologies TCR-sequencing kit was used to sequence samples from a few pre-COVID donors and the naive versus memory experiments, whereas other data were Illumina-based. A different, Illumina-based TCR-beta assay was used to sequence expansion assays from other donors in the study.

Survey-level immunoSEQ TCR-beta sequencing was performed on DNA from CEF-cultured naive and memory CD4+ T cells. The authors processed their data as follows. During preprocessing, nonproductive sequences were removed, along with CDR3s that did not begin with C, did not end with F or W, or were shorter than 7 amino acids. Antigen-specific clonotypes were called with the MANAFEST web app on the basis of expansion relative to the reference and to other culture wells. A clone counted as positive if significantly expanded in 2 of 3 replicate wells versus the reference culture at FDR below 0.05. To be called positive, a clone also had to show significant expansion compared with every other tandem well and an odds ratio greater than 5. Cultured and uncultured naive and memory CD4+ repertoires were searched for CDR3s previously identified as spike- and CEF-reactive. CDR3 homology was quantified as pairwise Levenshtein distance, calculated with the stringdist R package after three terminal residues were trimmed from each end. Held by TCRdb, this immuneACCESS table contains in-frame sequences only and omits some clones. Under half of the omission traces to an unresolved V gene where checked; the cause of the rest is unknown. V and J calls and clone size are copied from that table; D and trimming were computed from the DNA. The sample profile shows approximately 41,000 clones; under 85% of them were found once. The ten largest clones capture roughly 20% of the sample.

Spanning cysteine to phenylalanine, the CDR3 consists of 15 amino acids. The sequence is cut down to CDR3 DNA, 45 bases in frame from base 1. As encoded in the germline V gene, CDR1 is MNHEY while CDR2 is SVGEGT. V loses 0 bases at its end and J loses 6 bases; junction bases beyond the gene matches: 2. Comments on this clone: Its recognized antigen is unknown. No quality values exist for individual bases; no much larger clone is one base distant.

Naive and memory CD4+ T cells were separated from cryopreserved PBMCs by first enriching for CD4 and then performing EasySep naive CD4+ T cell enrichment. For about ten days, about 10^5 sorted naive or memory CD4+ T cells were cultured together with CEF peptides and T cell-depleted PBMCs at a 1:1 ratio. Each peptide culture condition was generally run in triplicate replicate wells. Ficoll-Paque PLUS gradient centrifugation was used to isolate PBMCs from leukapheresis product or whole blood. PBMCs were either cryopreserved at -140°C or used fresh in the expansion assay. The QIAamp Micro DNA Kit was used to extract genomic DNA from the CD4+ T cells. General study outcomes and caveats: The study was constrained by small numbers of patients and of tested TCRs. In around three fifths of donors, memory CD4+ clonotypes turned up that crossrecognized SARS-CoV-2 and at least one common cold coronavirus spike. Crossreactivity analysis was centred on spike protein, so crossreactivity against other viral proteins was not assessed. No donor contributed both pre-pandemic and post-infection samples, which limited tracing the source of pre-existing responses. Crossreactive clones showed significantly weaker SARS-CoV-2-driven expansion than monoreactive clones, consistent with antigenic imprinting. Sequencing naive versus memory cells indicated that the assay picks up memory recall responses, not primary responses primed during culture.

This TCR was recovered from an adult with COVID-19. The source material was memory CD4+ T cells from PBMCs, cultured in vitro. The cell subset or site label of this sample denotes: memory (non-naive) CD4+ T cells. The sequence joins TRBV6-2 or TRBV6-3 to TRBJ2-7; TRBD2 aligns with 13 central bases. The CDR3 is CASSYSRLAGGEQYF. The DNA reads TGTGCCAGCAGTTACTCACGACTAGCGGGAGGCGAGCAGTACTTC.